These 5 T cell receptor beta chains came from one sample sequenced in a study of cytomegalovirus exposure and HLA in healthy donors. Here immunoSEQ multiplex PCR was the method, and the copy in TCRdb shows in-frame clones only, minus some. The profile shows about 350,000 clones, roughly 87% of them singletons. The specimen was PBMCs. The receptors originated from a woman in her twenties or thirties in good health and CMV-seropositive.

This clone was observed once. The rearrangement uses TRBV9 and TRBJ1-2; D remains ambiguous. The CDR3 is made up of 15 amino acids. V lost 0 bases to trimming and J lost 4 bases, with 13 bases between them. Germline-derived CDR1 and CDR2 are SGDLS and YYNGEE. As DNA, the CDR3 is TGTGCCAGCAGCGTAGATGACAACTCCCTCTATGGCTACACCTTC. This codes for CASSVDDNSLYGYTF. Based on the CDR3 plus reference TRBV9 and TRBJ1-2, the full variable domain is DSGVTQTPKHLITATGQRVTLRCSPRSGDLSVYWYQQSLDQGLQFLIQYYNGEERAKGNILERFSAQQFPDLHSELNLSSLELGDSALYFCASSVDDNSLYGYTFGSGTRLTVV.

The chain carries TRBV27 and TRBJ1-3, with D perhaps matching TRBD1 (6 bases). This CDR3 has 14 residues. Germline V gives CDR1 MNHEY, CDR2 SMNVEV (reference sequence). V lost 5 bases and J lost 4, with 12 bases in between. The CDR3 region has the DNA TGTGCCAGCAGTCTCGGGACACTCGGAAACACCATATATTTT. Translation: CASSLGTLGNTIYF.

The J gene is TRBJ2-3, the V gene TRBV7-7; D is perhaps TRBD1 (6 bases). Trimming stripped 3 bases from V and 4 bases from J, with 8 bases between. This CDR3 has 13 amino acids. The germline V gene encodes CDR1 SSHAT and CDR2 FNYEAQ (reference sequence). The CDR3 region is CASSFNRADTQYF. The CDR3, as DNA: TGTGCCAGCAGCTTTAACAGGGCAGATACGCAGTATTTT. Together with reference TRBV7-7 and TRBJ2-3, the CDR3 gives the full variable domain: GAGVSQSPRYKVTKRGQDVTLRCDPISSHATLYWYQQALGQGPEFLTYFNYEAQPDKSGLPSDRFSAERPEGSISTLTIQRTEQRDSAMYRCASSFNRADTQYFGPGTRLTVL.

Remarks on this clone: Other DNA sequences in this sample translate to the same CDR3. The chain joins TRBV5-1 to TRBJ2-7; D gene unclear. This CDR3 contains 11 residues. In germline, CDR1 is SGHRS, CDR2 YFSETQ. V was trimmed by 0 bases and J by 3 bases, leaving 1 base between them. The CDR3 region has the DNA TGCGCCAGCAGCTTGGGCTACGAGCAGTACTTC. It codes for CASSLGYEQYF.

The gene calls are TRBV27 and TRBJ2-7; 9 bases are a match to TRBD1. CDR3 length equals 15 residues. Germline V lookup: CDR1 MNHEY, CDR2 SMNVEV (reference sequence). V was pared by 3 bases and J by 3 bases, with 6 bases of the junction left unmatched. As DNA, the CDR3 is TGTGCCAGCAGTTTCAACAGGGGGCCCATCTACGAGCAGTACTTC. Its translation is CASSFNRGPIYEQYF.